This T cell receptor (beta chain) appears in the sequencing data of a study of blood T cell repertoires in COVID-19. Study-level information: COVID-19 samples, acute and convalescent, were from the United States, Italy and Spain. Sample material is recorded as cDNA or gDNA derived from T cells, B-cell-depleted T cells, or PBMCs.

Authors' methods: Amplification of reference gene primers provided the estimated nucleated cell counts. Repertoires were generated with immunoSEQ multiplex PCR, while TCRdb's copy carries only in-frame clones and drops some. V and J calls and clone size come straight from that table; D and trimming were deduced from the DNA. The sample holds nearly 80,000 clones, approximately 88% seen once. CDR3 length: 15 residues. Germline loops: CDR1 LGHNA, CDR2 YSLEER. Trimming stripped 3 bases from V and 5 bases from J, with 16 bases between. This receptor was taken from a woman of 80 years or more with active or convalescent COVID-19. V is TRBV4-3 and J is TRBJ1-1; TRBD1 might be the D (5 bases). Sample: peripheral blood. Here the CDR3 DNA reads TGCGCCAGCAGCCAGGGTTCGTGGGAGGGGACTGAAGCTTTCTTT. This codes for CASSQGSWEGTEAFF.